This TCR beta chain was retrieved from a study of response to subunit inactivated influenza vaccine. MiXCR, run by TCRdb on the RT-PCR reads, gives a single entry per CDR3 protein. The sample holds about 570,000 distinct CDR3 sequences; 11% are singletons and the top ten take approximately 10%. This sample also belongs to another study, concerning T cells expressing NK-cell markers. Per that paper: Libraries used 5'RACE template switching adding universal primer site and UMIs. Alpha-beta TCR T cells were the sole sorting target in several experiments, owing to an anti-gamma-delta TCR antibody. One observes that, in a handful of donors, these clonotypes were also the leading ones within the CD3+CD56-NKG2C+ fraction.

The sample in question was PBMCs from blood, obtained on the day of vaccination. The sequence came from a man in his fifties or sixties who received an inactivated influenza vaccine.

The CDR3 DNA follows: TGTGCCACCAGCAGGAGGGGTACTGAAGCTTTCTTT. Amino acids: CATSRRGTEAFF. The chain employs TRBV15 and TRBJ1-1; D is possibly TRBD1 (5 bases). CDR1 is LNHNV, CDR2 YYDKDF, per germline (reference sequence). The V and J ends lost 3 bases and 5 bases respectively, with 7 bases between them. The CDR3 consists of 12 residues. The full variable domain, in which reference TRBV15 and TRBJ1-1 provide the parts outside the CDR3, is DAMVIQNPRYQVTQFGKPVTLSCSQTLNHNVMYWYQQKSSQAPKLLFHYYDKDFNNEADTPDNFQSRRPNTSFCFLDIRSPGLGDTAMYLCATSRRGTEAFFGQGTRLTVV.